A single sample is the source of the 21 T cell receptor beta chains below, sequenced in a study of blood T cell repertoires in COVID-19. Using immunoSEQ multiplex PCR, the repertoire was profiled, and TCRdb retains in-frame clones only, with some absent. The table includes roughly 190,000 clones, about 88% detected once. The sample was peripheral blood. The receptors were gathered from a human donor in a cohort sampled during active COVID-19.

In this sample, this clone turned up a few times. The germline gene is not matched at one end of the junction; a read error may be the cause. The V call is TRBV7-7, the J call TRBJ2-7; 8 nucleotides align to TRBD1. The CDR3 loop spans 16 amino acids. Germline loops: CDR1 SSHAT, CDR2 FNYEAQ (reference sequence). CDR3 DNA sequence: TGTGCTAGCAGCTTGGGAAGGGACAGGATAATCTACGAGCAGTACTTC. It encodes CASSLGRDRIIYEQYF.

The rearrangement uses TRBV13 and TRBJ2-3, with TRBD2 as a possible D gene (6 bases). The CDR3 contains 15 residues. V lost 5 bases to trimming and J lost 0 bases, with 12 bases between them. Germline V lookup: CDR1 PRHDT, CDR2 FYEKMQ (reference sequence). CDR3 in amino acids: CASSPPGASTDTQYF. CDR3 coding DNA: TGTGCCAGCAGCCCCCCGGGAGCAAGCACAGATACGCAGTATTTT.

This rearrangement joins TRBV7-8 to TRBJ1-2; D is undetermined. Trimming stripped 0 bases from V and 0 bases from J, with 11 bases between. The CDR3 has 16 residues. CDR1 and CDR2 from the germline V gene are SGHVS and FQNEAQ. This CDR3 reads CASSLARVPANYGYTF. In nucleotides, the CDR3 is TGTGCCAGCAGCTTAGCCCGAGTCCCGGCTAACTATGGCTACACCTTC.

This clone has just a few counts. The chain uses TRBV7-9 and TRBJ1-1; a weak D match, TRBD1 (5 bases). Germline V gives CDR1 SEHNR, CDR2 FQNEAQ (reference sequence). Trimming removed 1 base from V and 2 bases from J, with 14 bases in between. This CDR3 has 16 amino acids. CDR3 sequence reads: CASSLGPQDPNTEAFF. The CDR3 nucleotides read TGTGCCAGCAGCTTAGGGCCACAGGACCCCAACACTGAAGCTTTCTTT.

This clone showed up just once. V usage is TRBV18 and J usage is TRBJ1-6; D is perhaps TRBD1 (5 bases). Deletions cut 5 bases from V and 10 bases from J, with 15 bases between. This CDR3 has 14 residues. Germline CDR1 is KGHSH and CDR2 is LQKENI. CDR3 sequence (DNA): TGTGCCAGCTCAGACCAAACGGGACTGTCACCCCTCCACTTT. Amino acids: CASSDQTGLSPLHF.

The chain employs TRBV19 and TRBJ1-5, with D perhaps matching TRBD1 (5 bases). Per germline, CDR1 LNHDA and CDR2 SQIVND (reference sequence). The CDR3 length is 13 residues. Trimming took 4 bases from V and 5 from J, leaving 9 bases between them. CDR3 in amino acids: CASSKGRHQPQHF. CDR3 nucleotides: TGTGCCAGTAGTAAGGGGCGGCATCAGCCCCAGCATTTT. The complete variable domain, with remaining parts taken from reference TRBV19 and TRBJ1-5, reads DGGITQSPKYLFRKEGQNVTLSCEQNLNHDAMYWYRQDPGQGLRLIYYSQIVNDFQKGDIAEGYSVSREKKESFPLTVTSAQKNPTAFYLCASSKGRHQPQHFGDGTRLSIL.

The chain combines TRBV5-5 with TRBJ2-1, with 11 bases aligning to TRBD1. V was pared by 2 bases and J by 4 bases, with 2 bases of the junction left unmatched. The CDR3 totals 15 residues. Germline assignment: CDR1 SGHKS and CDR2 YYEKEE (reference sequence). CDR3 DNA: TGTGCCAGCAGCTTCGGGACAGGGGGTTACAATGAGCAGTTCTTC. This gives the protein CASSFGTGGYNEQFF.

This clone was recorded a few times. In DNA, the CDR3 is TGTGCCAGCAGCCGTGACAGGGGAGGGGTATACGAGCAGTACTTC. The encoded protein is CASSRDRGGVYEQYF. The rearrangement joins TRBV7-2 to TRBJ2-7, with D possibly matching TRBD1 (8 bases). V was cut by 5 bases and J by 4 bases, with 18 bases left in between. The germline CDR1 and CDR2 sequences are SGHTA and FQGNSA. The CDR3 consists of 15 residues.

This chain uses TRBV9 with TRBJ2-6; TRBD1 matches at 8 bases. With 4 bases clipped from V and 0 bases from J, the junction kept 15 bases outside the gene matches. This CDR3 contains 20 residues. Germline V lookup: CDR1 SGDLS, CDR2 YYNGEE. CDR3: CASSPGQGGGWGSGANVLTF. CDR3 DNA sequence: TGTGCCAGCAGCCCCGGACAGGGTGGTGGCTGGGGCTCTGGGGCCAACGTCCTGACTTTC.

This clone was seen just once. CDR3 nucleotide sequence: TGTGCCAGCAGCTTAGTAGGCGGGAGCCCCACAGATACGCAGTATTTT. As protein: CASSLVGGSPTDTQYF. The chain links TRBV11-1 to TRBJ2-3; TRBD2 agrees at 7 bases. The CDR3 has 16 residues. The trim removed 1 base at V and 2 bases at J, leaving 6 bases unmatched. Per germline, CDR1 SGHAT and CDR2 FQDESV (reference sequence).

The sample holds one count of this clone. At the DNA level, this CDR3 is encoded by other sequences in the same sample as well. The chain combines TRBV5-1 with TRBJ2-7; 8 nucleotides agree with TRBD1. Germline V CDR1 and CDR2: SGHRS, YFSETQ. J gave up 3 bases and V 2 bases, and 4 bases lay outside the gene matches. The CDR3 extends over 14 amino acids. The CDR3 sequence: CASSFGTGGYEQYF. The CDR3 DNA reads TGCGCCAGCAGCTTTGGAACAGGGGGCTACGAGCAGTACTTC.

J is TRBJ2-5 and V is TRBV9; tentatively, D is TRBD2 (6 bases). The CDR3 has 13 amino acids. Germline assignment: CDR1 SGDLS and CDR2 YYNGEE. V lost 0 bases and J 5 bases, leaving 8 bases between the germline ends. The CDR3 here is CASSVDGGETQYF. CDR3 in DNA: TGTGCCAGCAGCGTAGATGGGGGGGAGACCCAGTACTTC.

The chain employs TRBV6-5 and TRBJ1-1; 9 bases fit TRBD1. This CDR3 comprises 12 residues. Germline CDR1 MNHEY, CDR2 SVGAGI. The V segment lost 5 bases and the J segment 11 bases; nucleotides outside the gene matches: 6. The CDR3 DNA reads TGTGCCAGCAGTCCTAAACAGGGGGCGGCTTTCTTT. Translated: CASSPKQGAAFF.

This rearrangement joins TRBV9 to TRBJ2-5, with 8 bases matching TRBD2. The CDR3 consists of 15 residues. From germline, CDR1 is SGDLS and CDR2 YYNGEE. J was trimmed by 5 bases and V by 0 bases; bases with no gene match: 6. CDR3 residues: CASSVAAGVQETQYF. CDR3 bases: TGTGCCAGCAGCGTAGCAGCGGGAGTACAGGAGACCCAGTACTTC.

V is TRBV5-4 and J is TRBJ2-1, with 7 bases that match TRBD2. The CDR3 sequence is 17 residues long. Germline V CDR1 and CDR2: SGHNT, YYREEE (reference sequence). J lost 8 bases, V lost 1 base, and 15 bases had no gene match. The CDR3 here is CASSLTSGGGLGDEQFF. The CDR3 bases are TGTGCCAGCAGCTTGACTTCTGGCGGGGGTTTGGGGGATGAGCAGTTCTTC.

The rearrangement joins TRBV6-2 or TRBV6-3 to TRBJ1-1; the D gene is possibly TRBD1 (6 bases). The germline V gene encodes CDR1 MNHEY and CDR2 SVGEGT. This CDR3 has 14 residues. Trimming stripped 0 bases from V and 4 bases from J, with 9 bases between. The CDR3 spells CASSYSGGGTEAFF. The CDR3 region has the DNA TGTGCCAGCAGTTACTCGGGAGGGGGCACTGAAGCTTTCTTT.

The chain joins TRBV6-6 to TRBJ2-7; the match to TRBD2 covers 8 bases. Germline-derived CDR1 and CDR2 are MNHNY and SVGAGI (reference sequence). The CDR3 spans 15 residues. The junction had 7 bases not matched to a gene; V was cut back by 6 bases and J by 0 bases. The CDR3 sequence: CASSPRGGSSYEQYF. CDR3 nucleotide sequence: TGTGCCAGCAGCCCCCGGGGGGGCAGCTCCTACGAGCAGTACTTC.

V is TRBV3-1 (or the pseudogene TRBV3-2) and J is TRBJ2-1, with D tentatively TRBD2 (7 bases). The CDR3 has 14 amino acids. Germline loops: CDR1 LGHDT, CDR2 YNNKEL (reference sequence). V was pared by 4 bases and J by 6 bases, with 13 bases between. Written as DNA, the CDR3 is TGTGCCAGCAGCCTCTCGGGGGGCCTCAATGAGCAGTTCTTC. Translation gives CASSLSGGLNEQFF.

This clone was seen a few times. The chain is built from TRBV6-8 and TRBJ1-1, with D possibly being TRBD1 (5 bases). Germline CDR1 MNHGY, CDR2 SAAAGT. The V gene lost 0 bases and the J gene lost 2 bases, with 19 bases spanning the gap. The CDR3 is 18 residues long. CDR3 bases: TGTGCCAGCAGTTACTCGGCCCCCTCGGACAACAAAAACACTGAAGCTTTCTTT. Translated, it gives CASSYSAPSDNKNTEAFF.

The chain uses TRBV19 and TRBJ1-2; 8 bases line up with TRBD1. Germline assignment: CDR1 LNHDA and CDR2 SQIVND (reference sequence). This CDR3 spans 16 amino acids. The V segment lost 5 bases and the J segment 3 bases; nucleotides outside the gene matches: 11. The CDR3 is CASSARGQGLYYGYTF. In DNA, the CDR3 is TGTGCCAGTAGTGCCAGAGGACAGGGTCTGTACTATGGCTACACCTTC.

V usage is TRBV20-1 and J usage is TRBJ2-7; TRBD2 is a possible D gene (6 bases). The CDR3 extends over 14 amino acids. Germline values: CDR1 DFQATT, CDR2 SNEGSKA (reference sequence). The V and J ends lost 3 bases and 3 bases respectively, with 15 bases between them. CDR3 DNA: TGCAGTGCTAGTAGAACTAGCCGTCACTACGAGCAGTACTTC. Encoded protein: CSASRTSRHYEQYF.